Listed here is a single T cell receptor (beta chain). This sample stems from a study of blood T cell repertoires in COVID-19. Study in general: Spain, Italy and the United States supplied samples that represented acute and convalescent COVID-19. From T cells, B-cell-depleted T cells, or PBMCs came the material, which was cDNA or gDNA.

Per the study methods: Quantification of nucleated cells was approximated via reference gene primer amplification. Measured with immunoSEQ multiplex PCR; TCRdb has only the in-frame clones, and not every one. V and J calls plus clone size are reproduced from that table; the DNA served to infer D and trimming. The sample includes about 100,000 clones, 80% to 85% of them seen just once. V shed 1 base and J shed 6 bases, with 9 bases lying between them. There are 13 residues in the CDR3. The V gene's germline CDR1 is SGHVS and CDR2 FQNEAQ. The sequenced material came from peripheral blood. The chain uses TRBV7-8 and TRBJ1-2, with TRBD1 as a possible D gene (5 bases). This clonotype originated in a human donor in a cohort sampled during active COVID-19. CDR3 nucleotide sequence: TGTGCCAGCAGCTTAGAGGTCAGGGATGGCTACACCTTC. It encodes CASSLEVRDGYTF.